One sample yielded the 5 T cell receptor beta chains listed below, sequenced in a study of glioma-infiltrating T cells. The iRepertoire nested amplicon-rescue multiplex PCR amplified TCR alpha and beta CDR3s from RNA. Each CDR3 protein gets one entry after TCRdb re-called the multiplex PCR reads with MiXCR. The sample carries about 410,000 distinct CDR3 sequences, 41% recorded once. The sequenced sample was glioma tissue, nonneoplastic brain tissue, or PBMCs (not recorded which). Every receptor here comes from a human donor with low-grade glioma or glioblastoma, undergoing nonglioma brain surgery, or in good health (not recorded which).

This clonotype showed up just once. This could be a read error, since a much larger clone is one nucleotide away. J is TRBJ1-2 and V is TRBV24-1, with TRBD1 matching over 7 bases. This CDR3 has 14 residues. CDR1 KGHDR and CDR2 SFDVKD come from the germline V gene. CDR3 bases: TGTGCCACCAGTGATACGGACAGGTACTATGGCTACAGCTTC. Its protein is CATSDTDRYYGYSF.

This clonotype came up a few times. The chain is built from TRBV28 and TRBJ2-1; 7 bases map to TRBD1. Looked up from germline, CDR1 is MDHEN and CDR2 is SYDVKM. Unmatched junction bases numbered 8, after V lost 3 bases and J lost 3 bases. The CDR3 spans 16 residues. The CDR3 bases are TGTGCCAGCAGTTTCCCCGACAGGGTGTTCTACAATGAGCAGTTCTTC. As protein: CASSFPDRVFYNEQFF.

This clonotype was found once. A read error is possible here, since a much larger clone lies one base away. This chain links TRBV24-1 with TRBJ2-7; D uncertain. Germline V gives CDR1 KGHDR, CDR2 SFDVKD. The CDR3 covers 14 residues. Deletions cut 0 bases from V and 7 bases from J, with 12 bases between. The CDR3 region has the DNA TGTGCCACCAGTGATTTGAAGTCTCAGAATGAGCAGTACTTC. Amino acids: CATSDLKSQNEQYF.

This chain links TRBV19 with TRBJ2-7; the D gene could be TRBD1 or TRBD2 (5 bases each). CDR3 length: 15 residues. V lost 2 bases and J lost 5, with 16 bases in between. Germline CDR1 and CDR2: LNHDA and SQIVND (reference sequence). CDR3 bases: TGTGCCAGTAGTATATGGGGGAGAAGGAGCGACGAGCAGTACTTC. Translated: CASSIWGRRSDEQYF.

The chain uses TRBV5-4 and TRBJ2-1; TRBD1 agrees at 11 bases. The V gene end was trimmed by 3 bases and the J gene end by 2 bases; junction bases not matched to a gene: 1. CDR3 size: 15 residues. Germline CDR1 reads SGHNT; CDR2 reads YYREEE (reference sequence). The CDR3 protein is CASSSDRGPYNEQFF. CDR3 coding DNA: TGTGCCAGCAGCTCGGACAGGGGGCCCTACAATGAGCAGTTCTTC.